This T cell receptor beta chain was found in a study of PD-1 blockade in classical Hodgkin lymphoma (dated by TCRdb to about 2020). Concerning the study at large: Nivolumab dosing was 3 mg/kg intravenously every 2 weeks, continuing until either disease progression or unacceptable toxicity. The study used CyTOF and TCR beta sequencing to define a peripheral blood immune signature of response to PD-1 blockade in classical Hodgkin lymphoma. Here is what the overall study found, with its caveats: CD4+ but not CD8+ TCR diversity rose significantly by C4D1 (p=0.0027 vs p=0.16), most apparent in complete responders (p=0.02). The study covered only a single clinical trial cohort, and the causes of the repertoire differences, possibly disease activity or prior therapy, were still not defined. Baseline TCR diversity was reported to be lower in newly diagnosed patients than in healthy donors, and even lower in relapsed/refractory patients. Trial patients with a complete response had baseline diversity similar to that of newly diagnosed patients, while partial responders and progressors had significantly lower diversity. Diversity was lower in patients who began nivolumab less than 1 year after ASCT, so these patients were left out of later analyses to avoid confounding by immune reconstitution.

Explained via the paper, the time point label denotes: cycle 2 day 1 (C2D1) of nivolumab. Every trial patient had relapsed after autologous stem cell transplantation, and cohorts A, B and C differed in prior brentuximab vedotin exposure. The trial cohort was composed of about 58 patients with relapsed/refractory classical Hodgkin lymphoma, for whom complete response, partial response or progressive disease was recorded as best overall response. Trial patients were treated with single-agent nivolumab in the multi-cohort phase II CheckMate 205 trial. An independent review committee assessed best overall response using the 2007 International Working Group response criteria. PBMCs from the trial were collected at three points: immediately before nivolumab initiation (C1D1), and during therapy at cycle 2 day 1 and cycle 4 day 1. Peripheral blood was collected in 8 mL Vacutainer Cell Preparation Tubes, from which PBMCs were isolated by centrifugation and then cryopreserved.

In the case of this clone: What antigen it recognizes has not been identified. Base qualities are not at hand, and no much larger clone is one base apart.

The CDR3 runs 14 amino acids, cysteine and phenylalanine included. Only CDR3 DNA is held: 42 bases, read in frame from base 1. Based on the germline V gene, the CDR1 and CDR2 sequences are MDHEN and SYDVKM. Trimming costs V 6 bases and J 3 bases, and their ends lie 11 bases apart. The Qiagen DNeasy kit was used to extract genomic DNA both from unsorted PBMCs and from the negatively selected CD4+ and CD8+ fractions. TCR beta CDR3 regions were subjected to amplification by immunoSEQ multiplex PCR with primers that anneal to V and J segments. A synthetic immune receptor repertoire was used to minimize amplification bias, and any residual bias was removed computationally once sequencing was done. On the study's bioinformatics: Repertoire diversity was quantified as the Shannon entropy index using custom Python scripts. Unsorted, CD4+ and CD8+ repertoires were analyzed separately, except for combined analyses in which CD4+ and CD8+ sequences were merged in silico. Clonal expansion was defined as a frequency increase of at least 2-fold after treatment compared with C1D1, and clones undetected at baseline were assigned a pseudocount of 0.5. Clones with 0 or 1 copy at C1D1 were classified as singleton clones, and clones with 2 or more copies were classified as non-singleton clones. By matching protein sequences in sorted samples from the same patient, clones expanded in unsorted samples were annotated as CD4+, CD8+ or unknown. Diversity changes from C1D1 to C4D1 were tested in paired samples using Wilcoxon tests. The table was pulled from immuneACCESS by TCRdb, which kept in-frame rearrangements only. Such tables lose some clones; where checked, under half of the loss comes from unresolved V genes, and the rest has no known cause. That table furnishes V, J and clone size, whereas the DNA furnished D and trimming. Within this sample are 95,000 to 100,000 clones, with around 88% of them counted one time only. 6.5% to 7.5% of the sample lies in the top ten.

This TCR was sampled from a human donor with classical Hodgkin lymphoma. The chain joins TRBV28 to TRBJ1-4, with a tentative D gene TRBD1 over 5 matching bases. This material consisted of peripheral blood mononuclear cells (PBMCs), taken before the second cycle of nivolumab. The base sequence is TGTGCCAGCAGCACCGACAGCTCTAATGAAAAACTGTTTTTT. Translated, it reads CASSTDSSNEKLFF. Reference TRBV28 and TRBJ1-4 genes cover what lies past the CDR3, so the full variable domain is DVKVTQSSRYLVKRTGEKVFLECVQDMDHENMFWYRQDPGLGLRLIYFSYDVKMKEKGDIPEGYSVSREKKERFSLILESASTNQTSMYLCASSTDSSNEKLFFGSGTQLSVL.